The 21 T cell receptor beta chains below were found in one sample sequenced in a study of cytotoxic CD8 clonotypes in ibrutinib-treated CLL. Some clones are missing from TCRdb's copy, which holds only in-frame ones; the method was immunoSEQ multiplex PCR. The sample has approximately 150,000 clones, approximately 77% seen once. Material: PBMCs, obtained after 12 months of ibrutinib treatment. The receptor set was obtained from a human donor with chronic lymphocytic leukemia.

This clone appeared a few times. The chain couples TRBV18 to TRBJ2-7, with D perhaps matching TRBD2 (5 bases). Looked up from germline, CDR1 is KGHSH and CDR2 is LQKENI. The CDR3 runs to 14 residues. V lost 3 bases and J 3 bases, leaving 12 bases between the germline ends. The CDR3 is CASSPRAPSYEQYF. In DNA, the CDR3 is TGTGCCAGCTCACCGCGGGCCCCGAGCTACGAGCAGTACTTC.

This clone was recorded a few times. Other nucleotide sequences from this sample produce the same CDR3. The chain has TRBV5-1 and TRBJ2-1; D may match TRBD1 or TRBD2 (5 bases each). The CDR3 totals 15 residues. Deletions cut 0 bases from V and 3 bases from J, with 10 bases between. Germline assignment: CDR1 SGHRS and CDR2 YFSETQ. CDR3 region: CASSLDGTGYNEQFF. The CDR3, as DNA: TGCGCCAGCAGCTTGGACGGGACGGGCTACAATGAGCAGTTCTTC.

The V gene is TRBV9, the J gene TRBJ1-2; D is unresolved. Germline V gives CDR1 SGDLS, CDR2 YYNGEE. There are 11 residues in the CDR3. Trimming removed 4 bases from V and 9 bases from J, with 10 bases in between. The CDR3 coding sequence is TGTGCCAGCAGCCCCCGCCCGAGCTACACCTTC. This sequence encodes CASSPRPSYTF.

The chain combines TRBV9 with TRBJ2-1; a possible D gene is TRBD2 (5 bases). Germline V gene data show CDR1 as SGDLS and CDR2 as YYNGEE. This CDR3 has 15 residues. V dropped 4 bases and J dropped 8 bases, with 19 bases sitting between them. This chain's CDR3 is CASSYLGVTFDEQFF. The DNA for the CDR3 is TGTGCCAGCAGCTATCTCGGGGTAACCTTCGATGAGCAGTTCTTC.

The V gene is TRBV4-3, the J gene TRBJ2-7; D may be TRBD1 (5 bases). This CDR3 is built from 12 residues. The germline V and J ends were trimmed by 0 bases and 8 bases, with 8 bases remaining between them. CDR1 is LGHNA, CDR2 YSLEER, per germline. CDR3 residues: CASSQDRGKQYF. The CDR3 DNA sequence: TGCGCCAGCAGCCAAGATAGGGGTAAGCAGTACTTC.

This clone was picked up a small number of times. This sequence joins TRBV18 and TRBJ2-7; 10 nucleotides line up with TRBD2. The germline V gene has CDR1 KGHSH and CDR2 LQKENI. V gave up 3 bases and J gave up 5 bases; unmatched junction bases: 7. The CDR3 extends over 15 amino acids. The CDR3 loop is CASSPRGTSVHEQYF. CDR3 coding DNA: TGTGCCAGCTCACCCAGGGGGACTAGCGTCCACGAGCAGTACTTC.

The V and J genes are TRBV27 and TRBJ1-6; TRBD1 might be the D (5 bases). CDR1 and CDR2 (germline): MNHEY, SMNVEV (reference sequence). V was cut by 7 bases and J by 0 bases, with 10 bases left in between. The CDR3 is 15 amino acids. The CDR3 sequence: CASTLDSSYNSPLHF. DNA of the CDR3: TGTGCCAGCACCTTAGACAGCTCCTATAATTCACCCCTCCACTTT.

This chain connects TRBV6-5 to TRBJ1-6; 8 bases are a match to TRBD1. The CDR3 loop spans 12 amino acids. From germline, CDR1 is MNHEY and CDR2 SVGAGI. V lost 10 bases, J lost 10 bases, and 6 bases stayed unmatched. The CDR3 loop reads CATGQGNSPLHF. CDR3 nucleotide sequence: TGTGCCACCGGACAGGGAAACTCACCCCTCCACTTT.

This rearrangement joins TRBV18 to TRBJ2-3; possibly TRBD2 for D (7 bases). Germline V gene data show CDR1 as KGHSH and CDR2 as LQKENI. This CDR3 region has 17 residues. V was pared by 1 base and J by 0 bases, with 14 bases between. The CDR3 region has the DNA TGTGCCAGCTCACCACGCCCTGGGGGGGCTAGCACAGATACGCAGTATTTT. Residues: CASSPRPGGASTDTQYF.

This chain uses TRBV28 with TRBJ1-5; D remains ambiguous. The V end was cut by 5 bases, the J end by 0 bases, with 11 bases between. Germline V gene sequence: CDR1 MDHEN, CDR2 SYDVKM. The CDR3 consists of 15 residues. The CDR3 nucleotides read TGTGCCAGCAGTCCCCCGCGTTATAGCAATCAGCCCCAGCATTTT. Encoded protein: CASSPPRYSNQPQHF. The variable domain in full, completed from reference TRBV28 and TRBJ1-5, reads DVKVTQSSRYLVKRTGEKVFLECVQDMDHENMFWYRQDPGLGLRLIYFSYDVKMKEKGDIPEGYSVSREKKERFSLILESASTNQTSMYLCASSPPRYSNQPQHFGDGTRLSIL.

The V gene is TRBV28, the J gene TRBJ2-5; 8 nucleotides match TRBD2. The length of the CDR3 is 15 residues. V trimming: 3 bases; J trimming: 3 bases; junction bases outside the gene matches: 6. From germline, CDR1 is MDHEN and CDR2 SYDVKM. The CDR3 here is CASSFLSGGKETQYF. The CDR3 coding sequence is TGTGCCAGCAGTTTCTTAAGCGGGGGAAAAGAGACCCAGTACTTC.

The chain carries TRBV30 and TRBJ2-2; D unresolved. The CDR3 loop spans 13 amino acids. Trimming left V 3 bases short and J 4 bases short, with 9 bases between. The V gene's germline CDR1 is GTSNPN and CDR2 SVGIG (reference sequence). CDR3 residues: CAWSVQSTGELFF. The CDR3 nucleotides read TGTGCCTGGAGCGTACAGAGCACCGGGGAGCTGTTTTTT.

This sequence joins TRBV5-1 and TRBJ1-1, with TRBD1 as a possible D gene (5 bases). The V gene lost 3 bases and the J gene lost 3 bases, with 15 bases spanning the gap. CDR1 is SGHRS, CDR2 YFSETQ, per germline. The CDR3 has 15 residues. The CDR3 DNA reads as TGCGCCAGCAGCTCGGACCCAGGGCCGGACACTGAAGCTTTCTTT. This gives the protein CASSSDPGPDTEAFF.

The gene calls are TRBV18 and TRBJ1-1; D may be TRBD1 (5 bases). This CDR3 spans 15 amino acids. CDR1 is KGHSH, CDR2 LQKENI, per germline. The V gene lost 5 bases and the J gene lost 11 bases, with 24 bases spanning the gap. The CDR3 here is CASSYEDRDPEMAFF. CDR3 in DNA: TGTGCCAGCTCATACGAAGACCGGGACCCGGAGATGGCTTTCTTT.

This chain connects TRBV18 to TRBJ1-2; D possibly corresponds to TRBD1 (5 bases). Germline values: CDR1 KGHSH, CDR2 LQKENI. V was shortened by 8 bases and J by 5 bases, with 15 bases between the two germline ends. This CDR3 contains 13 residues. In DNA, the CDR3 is TGTGCCAGCGGAACAAGGGAGGGGTATGGCTACACCTTC. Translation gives CASGTREGYGYTF.

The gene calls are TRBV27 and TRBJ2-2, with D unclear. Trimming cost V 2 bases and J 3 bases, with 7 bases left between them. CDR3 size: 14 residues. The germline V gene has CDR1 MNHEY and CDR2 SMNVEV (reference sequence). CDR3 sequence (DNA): TGTGCCAGCAGTTTAAGCGAGGACACCGGGGAGCTGTTTTTT. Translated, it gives CASSLSEDTGELFF.

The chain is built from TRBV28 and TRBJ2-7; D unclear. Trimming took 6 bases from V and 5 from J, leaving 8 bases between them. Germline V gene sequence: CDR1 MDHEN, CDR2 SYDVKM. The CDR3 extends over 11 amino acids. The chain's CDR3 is CASSSINEQYF. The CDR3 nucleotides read TGTGCCAGCAGCTCAATTAACGAGCAGTACTTC.

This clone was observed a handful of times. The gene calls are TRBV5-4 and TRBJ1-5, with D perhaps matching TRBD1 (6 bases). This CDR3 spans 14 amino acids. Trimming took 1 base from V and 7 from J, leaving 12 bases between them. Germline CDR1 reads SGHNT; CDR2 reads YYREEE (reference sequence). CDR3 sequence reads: CASSLLGGGQPQHF. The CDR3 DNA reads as TGTGCCAGCAGCTTGTTGGGGGGCGGACAGCCCCAGCATTTT.

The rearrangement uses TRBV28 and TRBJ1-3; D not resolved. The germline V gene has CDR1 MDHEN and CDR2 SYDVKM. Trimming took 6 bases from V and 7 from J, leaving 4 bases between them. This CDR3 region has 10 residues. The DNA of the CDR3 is TGTGCCAGCAGCGGCAACACCATATATTTT. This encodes CASSGNTIYF.

The CDR3 protein is CASSRQVLKLFF. The CDR3 region has the DNA TGTGCCAGCAGTAGACAGGTGCTGAAACTGTTTTTT. This sequence joins TRBV28 and TRBJ1-4; possible D gene TRBD1, 6 bases. The germline V gene encodes CDR1 MDHEN and CDR2 SYDVKM. This CDR3 spans 12 amino acids. Deletions cut 5 bases from V and 11 bases from J, with 12 bases between.

CDR3 amino acids: CASSLGMDGYGYTF. In nucleotides, the CDR3 is TGTGCCAGCAGCTTAGGTATGGACGGCTATGGCTACACCTTC. The genes are TRBV7-2 and TRBJ1-2, with D uncertain. The germline V gene encodes CDR1 SGHTA and CDR2 FQGNSA. V lost 1 base, J lost 4 bases, and 10 bases lay in between. This CDR3 comprises 14 residues. The entire variable domain, with the rest obtained from reference TRBV7-2 and TRBJ1-2, is as follows: GAGVSQSPSNKVTEKGKDVELRCDPISGHTALYWYRQSLGQGLEFLIYFQGNSAPDKSGLPSDRFSAERTGGSVSTLTIQRTQQEDSAVYLCASSLGMDGYGYTFGSGTRLTVV.